The text below deals with one TCR beta chain. This record comes from a study of blood T cell repertoires in COVID-19. Looking at the study overall: COVID-19 samples collected from the United States, Italy and Spain covered acute and convalescent phases.

Looked up from germline, CDR1 is DFQATT and CDR2 is SNEGSKA (reference sequence). The V segment lost 6 bases and the J segment 2 bases; nucleotides outside the gene matches: 9. This CDR3 is 14 amino acids long. This table comes from immunoSEQ multiplex PCR, and its TCRdb copy is limited to in-frame clones, with some not included. The sample contains roughly 390,000 clones, 75% to 90% of which appear only once. V is TRBV20-1 and J is TRBJ2-7; the match to TRBD2 covers 8 bases. The clonotype originates from a woman between 18 and 29 years old with acute or convalescent COVID-19. Sequenced material: peripheral blood. The CDR3 DNA reads TGCAGTGCCAGTGCCGGGAGGGCTCCCTACGAGCAGTACTTC. Protein: CSASAGRAPYEQYF.